Below are 21 T cell receptor beta chains sequenced from a single sample in a study of OX40 agonist ivuxolimab in advanced cancers. The table came from immunoSEQ multiplex PCR; TCRdb's copy has only in-frame clones and leaves some out. The repertoire has around 18,000 clones, roughly 72% of them found once; the top ten carry 24%. The input for sequencing was CD4+ or CD8+ T cells sorted from blood, taken in a trial of the OX40 agonist ivuxolimab. These receptors all come from an adult with an advanced solid tumor such as melanoma, head and neck, liver or kidney cancer.

V usage is TRBV4-3 and J usage is TRBJ2-7, with D perhaps given as TRBD1 or TRBD2 (5 bases each). V dropped 3 bases and J dropped 3 bases, with 12 bases sitting between them. The CDR3 runs 14 residues. Germline V gene data show CDR1 as LGHNA and CDR2 as YSLEER. CDR3 nucleotides: TGCGCCAGCAGCCAGGCCTGGGGGAACTACGAGCAGTACTTC. The encoded protein is CASSQAWGNYEQYF.

V gene TRBV5-8 combines with J gene TRBJ2-7; D uncertain. V gave up 2 bases and J gave up 2 bases, with 5 bases separating them. CDR1 is SGHTS and CDR2 is YDEGEE in the germline V gene. This CDR3 region has 12 residues. CDR3 protein: CASSLVAYEQYF. The DNA for the CDR3 is TGTGCCAGCAGCTTAGTAGCCTACGAGCAGTACTTC. The complete variable domain, with remaining parts taken from reference TRBV5-8 and TRBJ2-7, reads EAGVTQSPTHLIKTRGQQATLRCSPISGHTSVYWYQQALGLGLQFLLWYDEGEERNRGNFPPRFSGRQFPNYSSELNVNALELEDSALYLCASSLVAYEQYFGPGTRLTVT.

In regard to this clone: Mismatch with germline at one junction end may stem from a read error. This chain joins TRBV7-7 and TRBJ2-5, with D perhaps TRBD1 (5 bases). CDR3 length equals 15 residues. In germline, CDR1 is SSHAT, CDR2 FNYEAQ (reference sequence). In nucleotides, the CDR3 is TGTGCTAGCAGCTTAGGGGCAGGGTCTGGGGAGACCCAGTACTTC. This codes for CASSLGAGSGETQYF. The full variable domain, with the rest looked up from reference TRBV7-7 and TRBJ2-5, is GAGVSQSPRYKVTKRGQDVTLRCDPISSHATLYWYQQALGQGPEFLTYFNYEAQPDKSGLPSDRFSAERPEGSISTLTIQRTEQRDSAMYRCASSLGAGSGETQYFGPGTRLLVL.

The CDR3 DNA is TGTGCCAGCGGACGGGGGATTCTGAGCAATCAGCCCCAGCATTTT. Translation gives CASGRGILSNQPQHF. This chain links TRBV28 with TRBJ1-5; D is perhaps TRBD1 (5 bases). Trimming removed 8 bases at V and 1 base at J, with 15 bases between. Germline-derived CDR1 and CDR2 are MDHEN and SYDVKM. There are 15 residues in the CDR3.

The chain uses TRBV7-9 and TRBJ1-1; possible D gene TRBD1, 5 bases. Trimming removed 5 bases at V and 3 bases at J, with 7 bases between. CDR1 is SEHNR and CDR2 is FQNEAQ in the germline V gene (reference sequence). The CDR3 totals 12 residues. This chain's CDR3 is CASSAQDTEAFF. The CDR3 nucleotides are TGTGCCAGCAGCGCACAGGACACTGAAGCTTTCTTT.

The rearrangement links TRBV2 to TRBJ1-5; D is undetermined. This CDR3 contains 14 residues. V was shortened by 7 bases and J by 2 bases, with 12 bases between the two germline ends. CDR1 is SNHLY and CDR2 is FYNNEI in the germline V gene. The CDR3 loop reads CASMSGQGNQPQHF. The CDR3 DNA follows: TGTGCCAGCATGAGCGGGCAGGGCAATCAGCCCCAGCATTTT.

This chain connects TRBV30 to TRBJ2-2, with 9 positions matching TRBD1. The CDR3 has 16 amino acids. Unmatched junction bases numbered 8, after V lost 4 bases and J lost 2 bases. Germline CDR1 GTSNPN, CDR2 SVGIG (reference sequence). The CDR3, as DNA: TGTGCCTGGATCCCCCCGGACAGGGGTAACACCGGGGAGCTGTTTTTT. Translating it yields CAWIPPDRGNTGELFF.

This clone is classed as medium-sized (0.01 to 0.1%). The J gene is TRBJ1-1, the V gene TRBV4-2, with D maybe TRBD1 (6 bases). V lost 0 bases and J 8 bases, leaving 16 bases between the germline ends. CDR3 size: 15 residues. Per the germline V gene, CDR1 is LGHNA and CDR2 is YNFKEQ. CDR3 region: CASSQEQGLGVEAFF. The CDR3 DNA follows: TGTGCCAGCAGCCAAGAACAGGGATTAGGAGTAGAAGCTTTCTTT.

This chain uses TRBV9 with TRBJ2-7; 8 bases are a match to TRBD2. The CDR3 runs 15 residues. CDR1 is SGDLS, CDR2 YYNGEE, per germline. J lost 2 bases, V lost 4 bases, and 8 bases had no gene match. CDR3 in DNA: TGTGCCAGCAGCACCCGGGGGGGACTAGCCTACGAGCAGTACTTC. Protein sequence: CASSTRGGLAYEQYF. Combining the CDR3 with reference TRBV9 and TRBJ2-7 gives the whole variable domain DSGVTQTPKHLITATGQRVTLRCSPRSGDLSVYWYQQSLDQGLQFLIQYYNGEERAKGNILERFSAQQFPDLHSELNLSSLELGDSALYFCASSTRGGLAYEQYFGPGTRLTVT.

The V gene is TRBV6-5, the J gene TRBJ1-2; D not certain. V lost 0 bases and J 3 bases, leaving 11 bases between the germline ends. CDR3 length: 15 amino acids. In germline, CDR1 is MNHEY, CDR2 SVGAGI. CDR3 DNA sequence: TGTGCCAGCAGTTACTCCCCCCGTGGGGACTATGGCTACACCTTC. It translates to CASSYSPRGDYGYTF.

The chain joins TRBV9 to TRBJ2-1, with D perhaps matching TRBD1 (6 bases). V lost 1 base to trimming and J lost 4 bases, with 9 bases between them. CDR1 SGDLS and CDR2 YYNGEE come from the germline V gene. The CDR3 is made up of 14 amino acids. Written as DNA, the CDR3 is TGTGCCAGCAGCGTACCGGACAGTTACAATGAGCAGTTCTTC. Translating gives CASSVPDSYNEQFF.

The V gene is TRBV9, the J gene TRBJ2-7; 8 bases fit TRBD2. Germline CDR1 SGDLS, CDR2 YYNGEE. CDR3 length: 14 residues. J gave up 1 base and V 0 bases, and 0 bases lay outside the gene matches. The CDR3 region has the DNA TGTGCCAGCAGCGTAGCTAGCGGGTCCTACGAGCAGTACTTC. This gives the protein CASSVASGSYEQYF.

This rearrangement joins TRBV10-3 to TRBJ1-1; D not resolved. The CDR3 sequence is 14 residues long. V was trimmed by 6 bases and J by 0 bases, leaving 11 bases between them. The germline CDR1 and CDR2 sequences are ENHRY and SYGVKD. CDR3 region: CAIRDTGLNTEAFF. The CDR3 nucleotides are TGTGCCATCAGGGATACTGGTCTGAACACTGAAGCTTTCTTT.

V is TRBV2 and J is TRBJ1-5; TRBD1 is a possible D gene (5 bases). Germline values: CDR1 SNHLY, CDR2 FYNNEI. Between the trimmed V and J ends, which lost 5 bases and 6 bases, there was a span of 11 bases. The CDR3 loop spans 13 amino acids. CDR3 nucleotide sequence: TGTGCCAGCAGTCCGGGGGATGCTCAGCCCCAGCATTTT. Its translation: CASSPGDAQPQHF.

This rearrangement joins TRBV4-2 to TRBJ2-3; unclear D gene. V dropped 4 bases and J dropped 3 bases, with 8 bases sitting between them. The CDR3 extends over 13 amino acids. Germline V gene data show CDR1 as LGHNA and CDR2 as YNFKEQ. CDR3 protein: CASSLVGTDTQYF. CDR3 sequence (DNA): TGTGCCAGCAGCCTTGTCGGAACAGATACGCAGTATTTT.

In its sample, this clone was seen once. This chain connects TRBV7-2 to TRBJ2-1, with 10 bases lining up with TRBD1. The CDR3 loop spans 17 amino acids. From germline, CDR1 is SGHTA and CDR2 FQGNSA. V was pared by 4 bases and J by 6 bases, with 12 bases of the junction left unmatched. The CDR3 is CASSSKTGTGDPNEQFF. DNA for the CDR3: TGTGCCAGCAGCTCCAAGACCGGGACAGGGGACCCCAATGAGCAGTTCTTC.

The chain carries TRBV20-1 and TRBJ2-3; no clear D. Trimming took off 6 bases at V and 8 bases at J, with 12 bases between the two ends. The germline CDR1 and CDR2 sequences are DFQATT and SNEGSKA (reference sequence). The CDR3 is 11 residues long. CDR3: CSAPIGRTQYF. In DNA, the CDR3 is TGCAGTGCCCCTATAGGGCGTACGCAGTATTTT.

The chain links TRBV14 to TRBJ1-2, with D unresolved. CDR3 size: 13 residues. The V end lost 0 bases, the J end lost 4 bases, and 6 bases lay between the germline ends. Germline assignment: CDR1 SGHDN and CDR2 FVKESK. The CDR3 nucleotides read TGTGCCAGCAGCCAAGAACGGGTCTATGGCTACACCTTC. Residues: CASSQERVYGYTF.

There are a few counts of this clone. In DNA, the CDR3 is TGTGCCAGCTCACCTCCGGGACAGAGGGATCAGCCCCAGCATTTT. As protein: CASSPPGQRDQPQHF. The chain links TRBV18 to TRBJ1-5; 7 bases map to TRBD1. The germline V gene has CDR1 KGHSH and CDR2 LQKENI. The CDR3 spans 15 residues. V gave up 3 bases and J gave up 5 bases; unmatched junction bases: 7.

The J gene is TRBJ2-7, the V gene TRBV7-8, with a possible D match to TRBD2 (5 bases). Trimming left V 4 bases short and J 4 bases short, with 14 bases between. The CDR3 runs 14 residues. Germline V gene data show CDR1 as SGHVS and CDR2 as FQNEAQ. The CDR3 protein is CASSSSAGAYEQYF. CDR3 nucleotide sequence: TGTGCCAGCAGCTCCAGCGCGGGCGCGTACGAGCAGTACTTC.

The chain combines TRBV28 with TRBJ2-2; a possible D gene is TRBD1 (6 bases). Trimming stripped 2 bases from V and 2 bases from J, with 12 bases between. Germline V lookup: CDR1 MDHEN, CDR2 SYDVKM. The CDR3 extends over 16 amino acids. The CDR3 bases are TGTGCCAGCAGTTTAGGCCCACAGGGTAACACCGGGGAGCTGTTTTTT. It codes for CASSLGPQGNTGELFF.